Following are 17 T cell receptor beta chains from one sample sequenced in a study of T cell responses to AZD1222 COVID-19 vaccine. Sequencing was performed with immunoSEQ multiplex PCR; in TCRdb, only in-frame clones are kept and a portion is missing. The profile shows 200,000 to 250,000 clones, about 94% of them singletons. This material consisted of peripheral blood, taken 28 days after the second dose of the MenACWY control vaccine. These receptors originate from an adult who received the MenACWY meningococcal vaccine as a control.

The chain is built from TRBV6-5 and TRBJ1-4, with TRBD1 matching 8 bases. The V gene's germline CDR1 is MNHEY and CDR2 SVGAGI. The CDR3 has 14 amino acids. V dropped 5 bases and J dropped 8; count of bases not matched to a gene: 7. This CDR3 reads CASSLYRGGEKLFF. In DNA form, the CDR3 reads TGTGCCAGCAGTCTCTACAGGGGGGGCGAAAAACTGTTTTTT.

The chain recombines TRBV12-5 with TRBJ1-5, with a tentative D call TRBD1 (5 bases). The V end was cut by 6 bases, the J end by 2 bases, with 11 bases between. CDR3 length equals 14 residues. CDR1 LGHNT and CDR2 FRNRAP come from the germline V gene. CDR3 protein: CASGAGGGNQPQHF. In nucleotides, the CDR3 is TGTGCTAGTGGAGCCGGAGGGGGCAATCAGCCCCAGCATTTT. Looking up the rest from reference TRBV12-5 and TRBJ1-5 gives the full variable domain: DARVTQTPRHKVTEMGQEVTMRCQPILGHNTVFWYRQTMMQGLELLAYFRNRAPLDDSGMPKDRFSAEMPDATLATLKIQPSEPRDSAVYFCASGAGGGNQPQHFGDGTRLSIL.

This rearrangement joins TRBV5-4 to TRBJ1-2; the D gene is possibly TRBD1 (6 bases). Trimming removed 7 bases from V and 6 bases from J, with 16 bases in between. CDR1 SGHNT and CDR2 YYREEE come from the germline V gene (reference sequence). The CDR3 is 13 residues long. CDR3 sequence (DNA): TGTGCCAGCCGCCTAGCGGGGGCTGATGGCTACACCTTC. Translation gives CASRLAGADGYTF.

The V gene is TRBV27, the J gene TRBJ2-1; 7 nucleotides agree with TRBD2. The germline CDR1 and CDR2 sequences are MNHEY and SMNVEV (reference sequence). Trimming took 6 bases from V and 3 from J; bases not matched to a gene: 2. The CDR3 length is 13 residues. This chain's CDR3 is CASRASGYNEQFF. The CDR3 DNA reads TGTGCCAGCAGGGCTAGCGGCTACAATGAGCAGTTCTTC.

This chain uses TRBV4-3 with TRBJ2-7; no firm D call. Trimming shortened V by 1 base and J by 0 bases, and 10 bases separated the two germline ends. Per the germline V gene, CDR1 is LGHNA and CDR2 is YSLEER. The CDR3 extends over 15 amino acids. The CDR3 sequence is CASSQVRASSYEQYF. The CDR3 DNA sequence: TGCGCCAGCAGCCAAGTCCGTGCCAGCTCCTACGAGCAGTACTTC.

The gene calls are TRBV9 and TRBJ1-5, with 11 bases lining up with TRBD1. The CDR3 contains 15 residues. V was clipped by 3 bases and J by 4 bases; unmatched bases: 3. Per the germline V gene, CDR1 is SGDLS and CDR2 is YYNGEE. The CDR3 loop reads CASSAGTGGNQPQHF. In DNA form, the CDR3 reads TGTGCCAGCAGCGCCGGGACAGGGGGTAATCAGCCCCAGCATTTT.

This chain uses TRBV6-2 or TRBV6-3 with TRBJ1-4; tentative D call: TRBD1 (5 bases). Trimming removed 4 bases at V and 7 bases at J, with 13 bases between. From germline, CDR1 is MNHEY and CDR2 SVGEGT. The CDR3 has 14 residues. DNA for the CDR3: TGTGCCAGCAGTTCGGGGACGACTGGTGAAAAACTGTTTTTT. It translates to CASSSGTTGEKLFF.

The V call is TRBV27, the J call TRBJ2-5, with 10 bases fitting TRBD1. This CDR3 comprises 14 residues. Looked up from germline, CDR1 is MNHEY and CDR2 is SMNVEV (reference sequence). Trimming cost V 3 bases and J 5 bases; bases outside gene matches: 3. The CDR3 DNA is TGTGCCAGCAGTTTGGGGACAGGGGCGGAGACCCAGTACTTC. This encodes CASSLGTGAETQYF.

V usage is TRBV2 and J usage is TRBJ2-5; D is undetermined. This CDR3 has 16 amino acids. The germline gives CDR1 SNHLY, CDR2 FYNNEI. V dropped 0 bases and J dropped 1 base, with 12 bases sitting between them. The CDR3 region is CASSEAVAGSQETQYF. The CDR3 nucleotides are TGTGCCAGCAGTGAAGCGGTAGCCGGGTCCCAAGAGACCCAGTACTTC.

This clone was found once. This rearrangement joins TRBV9 to TRBJ2-7; 12 bases match TRBD2. The germline CDR1 and CDR2 sequences are SGDLS and YYNGEE. The CDR3 is made up of 15 amino acids. Losses at the gene ends were 0 bases for V and 6 bases for J; bases not matched to a gene: 4. The CDR3 reads CASSVGSSGRAEQYF. In DNA form, the CDR3 reads TGTGCCAGCAGCGTAGGGTCTAGCGGGAGGGCCGAGCAGTACTTC. The whole variable domain, remainder taken from reference TRBV9 and TRBJ2-7, is DSGVTQTPKHLITATGQRVTLRCSPRSGDLSVYWYQQSLDQGLQFLIQYYNGEERAKGNILERFSAQQFPDLHSELNLSSLELGDSALYFCASSVGSSGRAEQYFGPGTRLTVT.

The chain combines TRBV2 with TRBJ2-5; D is uncertain. The CDR3 is made up of 14 amino acids. V dropped 0 bases and J dropped 4 bases, with 9 bases sitting between them. Germline V gives CDR1 SNHLY, CDR2 FYNNEI. The CDR3 protein is CASSEAGHGETQYF. In DNA, the CDR3 is TGTGCCAGCAGTGAAGCGGGCCACGGAGAGACCCAGTACTTC.

This rearrangement joins TRBV6-6 to TRBJ2-7; D is perhaps TRBD2 (5 bases). Deletions cut 0 bases from V and 6 bases from J, with 9 bases between. This CDR3 is 13 amino acids long. The germline V gene encodes CDR1 MNHNY and CDR2 SVGAGI (reference sequence). The CDR3 bases are TGTGCCAGCAGTTACTCGAATGGAGGCGAGCAGTACTTC. Its protein product is CASSYSNGGEQYF.

This chain uses TRBV9 with TRBJ2-7; 8 bases agree with TRBD1. The CDR3 consists of 15 residues. In germline, CDR1 is SGDLS, CDR2 YYNGEE. Trimming removed 0 bases from V and 7 bases from J; junction bases left unmatched: 9. The CDR3 is CASSVGQGDRREQYF. The DNA of the CDR3 is TGTGCCAGCAGCGTAGGTCAGGGGGACAGGAGGGAGCAGTACTTC.

The CDR3 nucleotides read TGCGCCAGCAGCCCGGGACAGGAAGCTAACTATGGCTACACCTTC. Its protein product is CASSPGQEANYGYTF. This chain uses TRBV4-1 with TRBJ1-2; 8 positions match TRBD1. V shed 4 bases and J 0 bases; nucleotides not matched to a gene: 4. From germline, CDR1 is MGHRA and CDR2 YSYEKL. The CDR3 is 15 residues long.

This clone has a single count. The rearrangement joins TRBV27 to TRBJ2-1; the match to TRBD2 covers 11 bases. CDR1 and CDR2 (germline): MNHEY, SMNVEV (reference sequence). The CDR3 length is 15 residues. Trimming cost V 4 bases and J 7 bases; bases outside gene matches: 6. The CDR3 coding sequence is TGTGCCAGCAGTTACGTTGGGACTAGCGGTAATGAGCAGTTCTTC. It translates to CASSYVGTSGNEQFF.

This clone appeared a single time. V is TRBV13 and J is TRBJ1-4; D possibly corresponds to TRBD1 (5 bases). Trimming pared 5 bases from V and 8 bases from J, leaving 21 bases between. This CDR3 has 16 residues. CDR1 PRHDT and CDR2 FYEKMQ come from the germline V gene (reference sequence). The CDR3 protein is CASSPRGLGGGEKLFF. CDR3 DNA sequence: TGTGCCAGCAGCCCTAGGGGATTGGGAGGCGGCGAAAAACTGTTTTTT.

The chain recombines TRBV30 with TRBJ1-5, with D uncertain. Germline CDR1 reads GTSNPN; CDR2 reads SVGIG (reference sequence). Trimming cost V 0 bases and J 1 base, with 7 bases left between them. The CDR3 is 14 residues long. CDR3 sequence (DNA): TGTGCCTGGAGTGTTGGGTCGAGCAATCAGCCCCAGCATTTT. Translated, it gives CAWSVGSSNQPQHF.